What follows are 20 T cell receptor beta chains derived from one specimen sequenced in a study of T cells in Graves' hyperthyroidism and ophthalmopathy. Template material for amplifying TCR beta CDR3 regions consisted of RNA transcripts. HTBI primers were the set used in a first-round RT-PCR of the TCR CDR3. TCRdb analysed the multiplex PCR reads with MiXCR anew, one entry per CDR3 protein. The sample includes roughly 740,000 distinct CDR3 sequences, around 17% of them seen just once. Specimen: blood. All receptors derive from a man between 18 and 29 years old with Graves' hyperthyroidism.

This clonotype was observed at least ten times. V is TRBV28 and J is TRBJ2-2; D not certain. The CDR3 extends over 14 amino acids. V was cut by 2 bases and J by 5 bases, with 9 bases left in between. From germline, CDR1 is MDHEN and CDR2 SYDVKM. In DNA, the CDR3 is TGTGCCAGCAGTTTAGGAGATCGGACCGGGGAGCTGTTTTTT. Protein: CASSLGDRTGELFF.

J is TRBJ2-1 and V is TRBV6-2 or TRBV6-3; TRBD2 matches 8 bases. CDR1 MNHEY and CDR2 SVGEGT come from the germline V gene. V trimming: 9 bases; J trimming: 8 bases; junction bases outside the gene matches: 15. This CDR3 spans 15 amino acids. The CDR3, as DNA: TGTGCCAGTCTCGCGGCTAGCGGGTGGAACCATGAGCAGTTCTTC. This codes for CASLAASGWNHEQFF.

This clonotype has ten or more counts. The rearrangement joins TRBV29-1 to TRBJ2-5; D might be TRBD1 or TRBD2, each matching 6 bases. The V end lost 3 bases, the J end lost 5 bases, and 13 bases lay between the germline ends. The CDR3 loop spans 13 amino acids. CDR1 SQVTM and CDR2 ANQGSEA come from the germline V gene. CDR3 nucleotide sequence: TGCAGCGTTGATGGGGGGCCGGCCGAGACCCAGTACTTC. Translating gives CSVDGGPAETQYF. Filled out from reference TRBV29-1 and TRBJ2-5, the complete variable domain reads SAVISQKPSRDICQRGTSLTIQCQVDSQVTMMFWYRQQPGQSLTLIATANQGSEATYESGFVIDKFPISRPNLTFSTLTVSNMSPEDSSIYLCSVDGGPAETQYFGPGTRLLVL.

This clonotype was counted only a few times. The CDR3 bases are TGTGCCAGCAGCTTGACTAGCGGGAGCCACGAGCAGTACTTC. This gives the protein CASSLTSGSHEQYF. This chain connects TRBV7-6 to TRBJ2-7, with TRBD2 identical over 12 bases. The CDR3 consists of 14 residues. Germline V gene sequence: CDR1 SGHVS, CDR2 FNYEAQ. Trimming cost V 3 bases and J 5 bases; bases outside gene matches: 2.

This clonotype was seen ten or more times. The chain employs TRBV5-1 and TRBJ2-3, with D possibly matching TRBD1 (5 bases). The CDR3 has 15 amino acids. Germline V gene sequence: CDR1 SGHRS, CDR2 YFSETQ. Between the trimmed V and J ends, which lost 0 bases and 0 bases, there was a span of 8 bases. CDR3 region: CASSLAGYSTDTQYF. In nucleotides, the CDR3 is TGCGCCAGCAGCTTGGCAGGGTACAGCACAGATACGCAGTATTTT. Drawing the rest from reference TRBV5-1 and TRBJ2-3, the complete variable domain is KAGVTQTPRYLIKTRGQQVTLSCSPISGHRSVSWYQQTPGQGLQFLFEYFSETQRNKGNFPGRFSGRQFSNSRSEMNVSTLELGDSALYLCASSLAGYSTDTQYFGPGTRLTVL.

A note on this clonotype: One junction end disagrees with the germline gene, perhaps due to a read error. CDR3 DNA sequence: TGTGCCAGCAGTGAGGAAAAGATTCAGTACTTC. As protein: CASSEEKIQYF. The rearrangement joins TRBV2 to TRBJ2-4; no firm D call. This CDR3 is 11 amino acids long. Germline assignment: CDR1 SNHLY and CDR2 FYNNEI.

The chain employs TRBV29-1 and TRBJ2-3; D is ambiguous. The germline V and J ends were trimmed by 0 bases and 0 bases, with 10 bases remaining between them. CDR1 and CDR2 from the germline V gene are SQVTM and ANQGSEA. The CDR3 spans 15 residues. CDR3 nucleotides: TGCAGCGTTGAAGATCCTGCAGTTAGCACAGATACGCAGTATTTT. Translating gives CSVEDPAVSTDTQYF.

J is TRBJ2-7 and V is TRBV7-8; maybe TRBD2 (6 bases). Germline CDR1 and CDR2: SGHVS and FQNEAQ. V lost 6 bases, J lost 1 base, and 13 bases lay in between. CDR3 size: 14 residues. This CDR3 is CASSSPGDSYEQYF. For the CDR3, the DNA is TGTGCCAGCAGTTCCCCGGGGGATTCCTACGAGCAGTACTTC.

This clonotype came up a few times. In DNA, the CDR3 is TGTGCCAGCAGCTTAGAGACAGGGAGACTCTACGAGCAGTACTTC. This codes for CASSLETGRLYEQYF. The V call is TRBV11-2, the J call TRBJ2-7, with TRBD1 matching 7 bases. The V gene's germline CDR1 is SGHAT and CDR2 FQNNGV. The CDR3 contains 15 residues. With 0 bases clipped from V and 3 bases from J, the junction kept 5 bases outside the gene matches.

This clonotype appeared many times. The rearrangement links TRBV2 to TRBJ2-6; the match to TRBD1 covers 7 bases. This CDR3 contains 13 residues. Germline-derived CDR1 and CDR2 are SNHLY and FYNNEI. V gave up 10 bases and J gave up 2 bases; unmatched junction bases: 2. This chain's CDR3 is CATQGAGANVLTF. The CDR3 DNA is TGTGCCACCCAGGGGGCTGGGGCCAACGTCCTGACTTTC.

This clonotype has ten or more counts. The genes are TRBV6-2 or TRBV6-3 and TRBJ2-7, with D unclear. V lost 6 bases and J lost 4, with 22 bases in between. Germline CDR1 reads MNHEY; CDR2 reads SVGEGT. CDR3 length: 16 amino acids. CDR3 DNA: TGTGCCAGCAGCGTGAGGAGCTGGGTTTCCCGTTACGAGCAGTACTTC. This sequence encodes CASSVRSWVSRYEQYF.

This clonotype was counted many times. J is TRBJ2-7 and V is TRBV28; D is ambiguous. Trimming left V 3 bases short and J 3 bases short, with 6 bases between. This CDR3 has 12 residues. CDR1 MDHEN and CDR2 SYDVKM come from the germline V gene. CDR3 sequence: CASSFGIYEQYF. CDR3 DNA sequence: TGTGCCAGCAGTTTCGGTATCTACGAGCAGTACTTC.

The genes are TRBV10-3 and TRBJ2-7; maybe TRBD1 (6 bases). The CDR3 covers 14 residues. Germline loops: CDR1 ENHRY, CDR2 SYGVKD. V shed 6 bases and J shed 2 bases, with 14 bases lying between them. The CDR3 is CAIRFSTGTYEQYF. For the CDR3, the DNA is TGTGCCATCAGATTCTCGACAGGCACCTACGAGCAGTACTTC.

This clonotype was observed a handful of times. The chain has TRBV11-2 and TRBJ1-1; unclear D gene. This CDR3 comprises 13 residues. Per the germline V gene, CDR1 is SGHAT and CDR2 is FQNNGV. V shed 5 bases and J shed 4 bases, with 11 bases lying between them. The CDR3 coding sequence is TGTGCCAGCAGCGGGCGGTTGAGCACTGAAGCTTTCTTT. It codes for CASSGRLSTEAFF.

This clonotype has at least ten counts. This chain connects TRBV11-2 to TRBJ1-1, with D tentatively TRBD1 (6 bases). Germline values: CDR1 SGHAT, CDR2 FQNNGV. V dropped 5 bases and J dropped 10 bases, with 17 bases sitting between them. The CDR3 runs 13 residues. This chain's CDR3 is CASSPRQAGSAFF. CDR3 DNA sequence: TGTGCCAGCAGCCCCCGACAGGCCGGGTCAGCTTTCTTT.

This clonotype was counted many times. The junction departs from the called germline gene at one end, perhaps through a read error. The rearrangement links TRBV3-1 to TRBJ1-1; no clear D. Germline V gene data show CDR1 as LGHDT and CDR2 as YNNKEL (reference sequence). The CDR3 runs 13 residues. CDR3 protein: CASSQAGNTEAFF. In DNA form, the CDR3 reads TGTGCCAGCAGTCAAGCCGGGAACACTGAAGCTTTCTTT. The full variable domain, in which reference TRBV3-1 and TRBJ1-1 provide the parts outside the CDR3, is DTAVSQTPKYLVTQMGNDKSIKCEQNLGHDTMYWYKQDSKKFLKIMFSYNNKELIINETVPNRFSPKSPDKAHLNLHINSLELGDSAVYFCASSQAGNTEAFFGQGTRLTVV.

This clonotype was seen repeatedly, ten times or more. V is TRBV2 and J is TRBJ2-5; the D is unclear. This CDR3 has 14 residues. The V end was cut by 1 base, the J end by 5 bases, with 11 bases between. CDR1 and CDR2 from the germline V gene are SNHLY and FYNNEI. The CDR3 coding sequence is TGTGCCAGCAGTGAAGGTCATATCGAGGAGACCCAGTACTTC. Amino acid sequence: CASSEGHIEETQYF. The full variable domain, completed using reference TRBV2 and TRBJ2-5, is EPEVTQTPSHQVTQMGQEVILRCVPISNHLYFYWYRQILGQKVEFLVSFYNNEISEKSEIFDDQFSVERPDGSNFTLKIRSTKLEDSAMYFCASSEGHIEETQYFGPGTRLLVL.

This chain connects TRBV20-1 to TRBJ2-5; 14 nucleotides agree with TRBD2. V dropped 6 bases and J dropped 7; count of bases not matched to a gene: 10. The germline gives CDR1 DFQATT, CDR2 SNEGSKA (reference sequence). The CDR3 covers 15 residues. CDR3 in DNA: TGCAGTGCGCACTCCCGACTAGCGGGAGGGGGGACCCAGTACTTC. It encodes CSAHSRLAGGGTQYF.

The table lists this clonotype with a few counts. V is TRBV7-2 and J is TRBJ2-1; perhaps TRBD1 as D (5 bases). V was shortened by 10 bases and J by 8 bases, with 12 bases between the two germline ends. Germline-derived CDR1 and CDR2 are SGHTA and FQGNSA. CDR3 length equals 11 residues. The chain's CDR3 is CATRRGHEQFF. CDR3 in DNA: TGTGCCACACGAAGGGGTCATGAGCAGTTCTTC.

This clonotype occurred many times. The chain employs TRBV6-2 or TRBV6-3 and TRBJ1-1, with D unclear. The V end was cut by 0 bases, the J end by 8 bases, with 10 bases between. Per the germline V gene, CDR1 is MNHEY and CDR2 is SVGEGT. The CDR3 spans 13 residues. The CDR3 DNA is TGTGCCAGCAGTTACTCGGCTGGGCCAGAAGCTTTCTTT. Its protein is CASSYSAGPEAFF.